One T cell receptor (beta chain) is described in this entry. This record comes from a study of Ad26.COV2.S vaccination and SARS-CoV-2 variants. Treatment specified: 15 to 20 received Ad26.COV2.S at low or high dose, single or two shots; 5 received placebo; per-sample allocation not given. Repertoires come from day 63 after the first vaccine or placebo injection. The CDR3 is made up of 14 amino acids. V lost 5 bases to trimming and J lost 1 base; unmatched junction nucleotides: 2. CDR1 and CDR2 (germline): PRHDT, FYEKMQ (reference sequence). Clones were read by immunoSEQ multiplex PCR, and TCRdb kept only the in-frame ones, dropping some. Counted here are some 480,000 clones, around 88% occurring once; the ten biggest clones make up 10% to 15%.

V usage is TRBV13 and J usage is TRBJ1-1, with 9 nucleotides matching TRBD1. The sequencing used peripheral blood, collected in a trial of Ad26.COV2.S vaccine versus placebo. This clonotype was sampled from a person aged 18 to 59 who received the Ad26.COV2.S COVID-19 vaccine or a placebo. The CDR3 sequence: CASSVQGANTEAFF. The CDR3, as DNA: TGTGCCAGCAGCGTACAGGGGGCGAACACTGAAGCTTTCTTT.